The clone carrying this T cell receptor beta chain was counted a single time. Its antigen is as yet unknown. Repertoires were generated with immunoSEQ multiplex PCR, while TCRdb's copy carries only in-frame clones and drops some. This sample carries some 340,000 clones, roughly 87% of them seen once, and the ten largest clones take over 1%. This sample is drawn from a study of cytomegalovirus exposure and HLA in healthy donors. The germline V and J ends were trimmed by 6 bases and 2 bases, with 11 bases remaining between them. There are 14 residues in the CDR3. Germline CDR1 LNHDA, CDR2 SQIVND (reference sequence). Study-level points and caveats: High specificity and sensitivity for cytomegalovirus status were reported for the classifier.

The donors were part of the validation cohort of roughly 110 subjects. That cohort was separate from the first cohort, which comprised several hundred subjects. Sequenced sample: PBMCs. This receptor was identified in a woman aged 30 to 39 in good health and CMV-seropositive. The gene calls are TRBV19 and TRBJ1-3, with D perhaps matching TRBD1 (6 bases). Written as DNA, the CDR3 is TGTGCCAGTAGCAAACAGGGAGCTGGAAACACCATATATTTT. It specifies CASSKQGAGNTIYF.